Listed below are T cell receptor beta chains from one sample, sequenced in a study of shared clonotypes between healthy human individuals. Method: immunoSEQ multiplex PCR; TCRdb's copy keeps in-frame clones and lacks some. The sample has hundreds of thousands of clones, less than 98% seen once; the top ten hold approximately 0.057%. Material for sequencing was naive CD4+ T cells sorted from blood. The receptors were gathered from a woman in her twenties or thirties in good health. Both conserved end residues are part of each CDR3. Fields, in order: clone size, D gene, V gene, J gene, CDR3 DNA, CDR3 protein. The D gene is left open where the match is weak. Only some rows state a clone size, as once, few, many or a class for expanded clones.

>NA|NA|TRBV10-3|TRBJ2-7
TGTGCCATCAGTGAGTCTGGGACGGAACCCTACGAGCAGTACTTC
CAISESGTEPYEQYF
>NA|TRBD1|TRBV27|TRBJ2-2
TGTGCCAGCAGTTTGTTCAACAGGGGGCAAACCGGGGAGCTGTTTTTT
CASSLFNRGQTGELFF
>NA|TRBD1|TRBV18|TRBJ2-1
TGTGCCAGCTCAGCCCGGGACAGGGGCACCAATGAGCAGTTCTTC
CASSARDRGTNEQFF
>NA|NA|TRBV9|TRBJ1-2
TGTGCCAGCAGCGCACTAGGAAAGGGTTCGGGCTACACCTTC
CASSALGKGSGYTF
>NA|TRBD1|TRBV28|TRBJ1-4
TGTGCCAGCAGTTCCTCCGGGACAGGGAGTGAAAAACTGTTTTTT
CASSSSGTGSEKLFF
>NA|NA|TRBV7-2|TRBJ2-7
TGTGCCAGCAGCTTAGACCCAGACGAGCAGTACTTC
CASSLDPDEQYF
>NA|NA|TRBV5-1|TRBJ1-2
TGCGCCAGCAGCTCCTGGGCGGACAAGAACTATGGCTACACCTTC
CASSSWADKNYGYTF
>NA|TRBD2|TRBV11-2|TRBJ2-7
TGTGCCAGCAGCTTAAGTTTACTAGCGGCATCCTACGAGCAGTACTTC
CASSLSLLAASYEQYF
>once|TRBD1|TRBV7-6|TRBJ2-3
TGTGCCAGCAGCTTAGTACAGGGGGTTGATACGCAGTATTTT
CASSLVQGVDTQYF
>NA|TRBD1|TRBV13|TRBJ1-1
TGTGCCAGCAGCTTAGGTTACAGGGGGCGAAGGACTGAAGCTTTCTTT
CASSLGYRGRRTEAFF
>NA|NA|TRBV7-3|TRBJ2-6
TGTGCCAGCAGCGTAGAGGTCCCCTATGGCTCTGGGGCCAACGTCCTGACTTTC
CASSVEVPYGSGANVLTF
>NA|NA|TRBV20-1|TRBJ1-1
TGCAGTGCTAGTAGGGATCCTGAAGCTTTCTTT
CSASRDPEAFF
>NA|NA|TRBV10-1|TRBJ2-3
TGCGCCAGCAGTGGGGTTAGGGGGACCGACACAGATACGCAGTATTTT
CASSGVRGTDTDTQYF
>NA|NA|TRBV7-6|TRBJ1-4
TGTGCCAGCAGCCCCGGACAGTCCCCTAATGAAAAACTGTTTTTT
CASSPGQSPNEKLFF